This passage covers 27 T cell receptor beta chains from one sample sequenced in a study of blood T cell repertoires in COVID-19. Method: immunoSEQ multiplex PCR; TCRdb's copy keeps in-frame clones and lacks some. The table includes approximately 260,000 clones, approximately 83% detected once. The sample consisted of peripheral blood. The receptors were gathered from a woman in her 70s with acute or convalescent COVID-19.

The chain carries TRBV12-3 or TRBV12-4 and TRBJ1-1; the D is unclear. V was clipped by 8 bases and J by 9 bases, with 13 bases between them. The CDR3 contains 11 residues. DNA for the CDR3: TGTGCCAGCGGGCCCCCCCGGCAAGCTTTCTTT. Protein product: CASGPPRQAFF.

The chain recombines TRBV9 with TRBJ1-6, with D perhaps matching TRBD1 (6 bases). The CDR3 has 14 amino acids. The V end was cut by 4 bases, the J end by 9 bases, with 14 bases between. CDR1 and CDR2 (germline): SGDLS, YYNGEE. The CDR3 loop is CASSKRTDLSPLHF. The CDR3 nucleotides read TGTGCCAGCAGCAAGCGGACAGACCTTTCACCCCTCCACTTT.

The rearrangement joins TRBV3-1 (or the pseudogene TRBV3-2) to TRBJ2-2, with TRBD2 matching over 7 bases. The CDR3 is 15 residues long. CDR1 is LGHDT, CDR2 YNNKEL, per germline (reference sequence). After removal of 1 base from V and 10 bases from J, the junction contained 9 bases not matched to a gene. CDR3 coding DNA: TGTGCCAGCAGCCAAGCGGGGGGTAAAAGGGAGGAGCTGTTTTTT. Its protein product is CASSQAGGKREELFF.

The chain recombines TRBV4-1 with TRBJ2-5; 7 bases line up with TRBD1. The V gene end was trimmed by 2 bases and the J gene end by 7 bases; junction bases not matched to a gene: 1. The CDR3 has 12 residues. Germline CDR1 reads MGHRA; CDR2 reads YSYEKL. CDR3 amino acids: CASSQPGGTQYF. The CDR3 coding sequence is TGCGCCAGCAGCCAACCAGGGGGGACCCAGTACTTC.

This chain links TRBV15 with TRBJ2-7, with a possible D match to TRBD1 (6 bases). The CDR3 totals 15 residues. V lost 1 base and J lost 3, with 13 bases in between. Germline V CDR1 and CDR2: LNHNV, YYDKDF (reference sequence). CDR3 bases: TGTGCCACCAGCAGAGGGGGGCAGGGGAACTACGAGCAGTACTTC. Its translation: CATSRGGQGNYEQYF.

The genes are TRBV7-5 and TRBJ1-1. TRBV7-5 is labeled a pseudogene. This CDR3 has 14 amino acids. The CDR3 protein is CVRSRGRRGAGAFF. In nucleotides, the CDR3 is TGTGTCAGAAGCCGGGGTAGGCGGGGCGCAGGGGCTTTCTTT.

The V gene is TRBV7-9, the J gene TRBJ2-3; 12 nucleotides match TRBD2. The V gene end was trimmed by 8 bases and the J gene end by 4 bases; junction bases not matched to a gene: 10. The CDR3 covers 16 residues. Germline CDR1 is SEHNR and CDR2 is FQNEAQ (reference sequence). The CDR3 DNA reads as TGTGCCAGCCGTGGTGGTCTAGCGGGGGGGCCAGATACGCAGTATTTT. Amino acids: CASRGGLAGGPDTQYF. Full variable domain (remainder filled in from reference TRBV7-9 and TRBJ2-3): DTGVSQNPRHKITKRGQNVTFRCDPISEHNRLYWYRQTLGQGPEFLTYFQNEAQLEKSRLLSDRFSAERPKGSFSTLEIQRTEQGDSAMYLCASRGGLAGGPDTQYFGPGTRLTVL.

The CDR3 spells CASSQAGQGLYEQYF. CDR3 coding DNA: TGCGCCAGCAGCCAAGCGGGACAGGGCCTCTACGAGCAGTACTTC. J is TRBJ2-7 and V is TRBV4-1; 9 positions match TRBD1. V lost 1 base, J lost 3 bases, and 4 bases stayed unmatched. Germline loops: CDR1 MGHRA, CDR2 YSYEKL. The CDR3 loop spans 15 amino acids.

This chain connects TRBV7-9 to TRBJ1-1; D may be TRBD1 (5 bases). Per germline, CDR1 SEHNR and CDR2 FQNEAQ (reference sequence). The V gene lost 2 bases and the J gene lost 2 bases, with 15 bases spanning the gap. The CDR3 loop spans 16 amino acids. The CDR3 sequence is CASSLWGRGANTEAFF. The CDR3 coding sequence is TGTGCCAGCAGCTTATGGGGAAGGGGTGCTAACACTGAAGCTTTCTTT.

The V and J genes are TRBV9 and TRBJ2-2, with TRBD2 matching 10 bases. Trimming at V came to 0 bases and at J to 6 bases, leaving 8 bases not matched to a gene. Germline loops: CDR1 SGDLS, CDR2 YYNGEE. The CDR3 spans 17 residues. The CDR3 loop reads CASSVGRSGGASGELFF. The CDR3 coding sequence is TGTGCCAGCAGCGTAGGTCGAAGCGGGGGGGCCTCCGGGGAGCTGTTTTTT. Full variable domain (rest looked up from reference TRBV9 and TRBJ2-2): DSGVTQTPKHLITATGQRVTLRCSPRSGDLSVYWYQQSLDQGLQFLIQYYNGEERAKGNILERFSAQQFPDLHSELNLSSLELGDSALYFCASSVGRSGGASGELFFGEGSRLTVL.

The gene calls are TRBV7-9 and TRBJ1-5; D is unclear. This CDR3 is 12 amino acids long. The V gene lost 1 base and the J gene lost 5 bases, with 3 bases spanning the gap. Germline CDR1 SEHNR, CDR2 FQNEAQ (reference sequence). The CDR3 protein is CASSLGDQPQHF. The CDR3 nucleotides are TGTGCCAGCAGCTTAGGCGATCAGCCCCAGCATTTT.

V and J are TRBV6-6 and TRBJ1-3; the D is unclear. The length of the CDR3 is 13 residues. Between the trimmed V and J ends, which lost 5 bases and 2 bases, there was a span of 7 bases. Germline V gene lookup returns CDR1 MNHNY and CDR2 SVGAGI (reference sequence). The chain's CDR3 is CASSLPTGNTIYF. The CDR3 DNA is TGTGCCAGCAGTCTCCCAACTGGAAACACCATATATTTT.

DNA of the CDR3: TGTGCCAGCAGCCAAGGACACGGGGGGTATGGGAATGGCTACACCTTC. This encodes CASSQGHGGYGNGYTF. This chain links TRBV3-1 (or the pseudogene TRBV3-2) with TRBJ1-2, with a tentative D call TRBD1 (5 bases). Trimming cost V 1 base and J 6 bases, with 18 bases left between them. Germline V gene lookup returns CDR1 LGHDT and CDR2 YNNKEL (reference sequence). The CDR3 is 16 residues long.

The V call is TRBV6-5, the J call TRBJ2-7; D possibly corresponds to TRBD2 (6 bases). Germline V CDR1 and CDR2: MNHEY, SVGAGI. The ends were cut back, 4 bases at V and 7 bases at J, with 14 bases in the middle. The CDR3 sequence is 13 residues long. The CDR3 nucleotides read TGTGCCAGCAGTTCCTACCCCGGGGGTGAGCAGTACTTC. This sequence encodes CASSSYPGGEQYF.

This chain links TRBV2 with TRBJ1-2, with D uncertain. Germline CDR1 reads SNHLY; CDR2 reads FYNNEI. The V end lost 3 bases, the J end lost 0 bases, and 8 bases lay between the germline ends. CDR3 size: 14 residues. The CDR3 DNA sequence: TGTGCCAGCAGTGATTCAGGTTCTAACTATGGCTACACCTTC. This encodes CASSDSGSNYGYTF.

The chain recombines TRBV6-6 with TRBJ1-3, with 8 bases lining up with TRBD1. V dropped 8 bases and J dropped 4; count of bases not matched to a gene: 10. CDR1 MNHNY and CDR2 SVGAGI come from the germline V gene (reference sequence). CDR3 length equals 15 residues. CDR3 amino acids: CASASRGPSGNTIYF. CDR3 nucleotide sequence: TGTGCCAGCGCCTCCAGGGGGCCATCAGGAAACACCATATATTTT.

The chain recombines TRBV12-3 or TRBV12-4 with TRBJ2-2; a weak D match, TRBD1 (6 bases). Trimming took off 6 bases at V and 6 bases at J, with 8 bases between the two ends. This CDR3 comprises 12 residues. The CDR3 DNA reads TGTGCCAGCAGCACAGGGTCCGGGGAGCTGTTTTTT. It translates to CASSTGSGELFF.

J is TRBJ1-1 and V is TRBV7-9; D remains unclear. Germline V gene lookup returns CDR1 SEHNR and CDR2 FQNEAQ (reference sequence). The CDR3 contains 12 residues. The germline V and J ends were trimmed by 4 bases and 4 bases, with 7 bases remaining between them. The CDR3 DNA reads TGTGCCAGCAGCTCTTACGGCACTGAAGCTTTCTTT. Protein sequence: CASSSYGTEAFF.

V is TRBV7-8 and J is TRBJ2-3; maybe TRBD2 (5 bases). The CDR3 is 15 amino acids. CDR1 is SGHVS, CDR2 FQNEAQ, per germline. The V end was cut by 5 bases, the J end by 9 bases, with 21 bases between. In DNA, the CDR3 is TGTGCCAGCAGCGGTCGGCACCCCACGGGGAGCACGCAGTATTTT. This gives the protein CASSGRHPTGSTQYF.

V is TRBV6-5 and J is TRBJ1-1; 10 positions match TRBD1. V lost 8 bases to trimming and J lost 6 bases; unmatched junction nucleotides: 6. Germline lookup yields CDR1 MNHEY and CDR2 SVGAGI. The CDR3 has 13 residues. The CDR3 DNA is TGTGCCAGCGCGGACAGGGGGATCGCTGAAGCTTTCTTT. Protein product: CASADRGIAEAFF.

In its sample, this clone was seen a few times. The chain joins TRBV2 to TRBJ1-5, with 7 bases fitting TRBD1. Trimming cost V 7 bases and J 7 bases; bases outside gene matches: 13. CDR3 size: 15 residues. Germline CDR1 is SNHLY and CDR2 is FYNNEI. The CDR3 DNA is TGTGCCAGCACGAGACAATCAGGGGGTGCCCAGCCCCAGCATTTT. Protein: CASTRQSGGAQPQHF.

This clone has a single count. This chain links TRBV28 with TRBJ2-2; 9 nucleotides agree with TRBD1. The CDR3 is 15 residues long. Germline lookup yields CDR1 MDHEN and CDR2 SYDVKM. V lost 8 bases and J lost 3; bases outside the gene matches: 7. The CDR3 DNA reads TGTGCCAGCGGACAACAGGGGGCGGACACCGGGGAGCTGTTTTTT. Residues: CASGQQGADTGELFF.

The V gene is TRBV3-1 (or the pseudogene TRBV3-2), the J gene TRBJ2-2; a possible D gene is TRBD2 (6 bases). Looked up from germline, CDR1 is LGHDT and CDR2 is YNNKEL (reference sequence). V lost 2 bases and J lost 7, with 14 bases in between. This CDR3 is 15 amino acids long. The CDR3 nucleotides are TGTGCCAGCAGCCAACCAGGACCCGGGGGCGGGGAGCTGTTTTTT. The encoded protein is CASSQPGPGGGELFF.

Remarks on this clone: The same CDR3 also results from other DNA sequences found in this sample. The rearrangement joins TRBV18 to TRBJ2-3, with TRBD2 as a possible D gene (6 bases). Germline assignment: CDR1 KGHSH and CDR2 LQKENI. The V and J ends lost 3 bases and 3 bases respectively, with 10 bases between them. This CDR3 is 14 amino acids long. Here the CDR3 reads CASSPLASTDTQYF. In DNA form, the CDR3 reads TGTGCCAGCTCACCCCTAGCGTCGACAGATACGCAGTATTTT. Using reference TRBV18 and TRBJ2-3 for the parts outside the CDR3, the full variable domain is NAGVMQNPRHLVRRRGQEARLRCSPMKGHSHVYWYRQLPEEGLKFMVYLQKENIIDESGMPKERFSAEFPKEGPSILRIQQVVRGDSAAYFCASSPLASTDTQYFGPGTRLTVL.

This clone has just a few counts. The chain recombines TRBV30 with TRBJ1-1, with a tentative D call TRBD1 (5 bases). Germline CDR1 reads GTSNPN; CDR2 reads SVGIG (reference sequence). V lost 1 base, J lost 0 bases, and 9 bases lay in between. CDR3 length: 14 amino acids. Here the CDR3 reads CAWSAKGLNTEAFF. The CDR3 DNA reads TGTGCCTGGAGTGCCAAGGGGTTGAACACTGAAGCTTTCTTT.

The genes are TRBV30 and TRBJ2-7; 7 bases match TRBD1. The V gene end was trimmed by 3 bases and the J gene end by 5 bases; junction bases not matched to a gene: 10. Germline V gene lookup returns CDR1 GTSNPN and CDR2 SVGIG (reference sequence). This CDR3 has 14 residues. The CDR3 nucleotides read TGTGCCTGGAGAAGACAGGGAATCCGGGACGAGCAGTACTTC. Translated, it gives CAWRRQGIRDEQYF.

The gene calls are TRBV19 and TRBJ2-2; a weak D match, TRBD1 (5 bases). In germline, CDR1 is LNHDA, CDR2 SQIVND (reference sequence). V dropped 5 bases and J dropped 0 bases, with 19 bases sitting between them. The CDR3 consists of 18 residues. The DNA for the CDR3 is TGTGCCAGTAGTGCCGCAGTCAAGGGGCTCGCGAACACCGGGGAGCTGTTTTTT. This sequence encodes CASSAAVKGLANTGELFF.